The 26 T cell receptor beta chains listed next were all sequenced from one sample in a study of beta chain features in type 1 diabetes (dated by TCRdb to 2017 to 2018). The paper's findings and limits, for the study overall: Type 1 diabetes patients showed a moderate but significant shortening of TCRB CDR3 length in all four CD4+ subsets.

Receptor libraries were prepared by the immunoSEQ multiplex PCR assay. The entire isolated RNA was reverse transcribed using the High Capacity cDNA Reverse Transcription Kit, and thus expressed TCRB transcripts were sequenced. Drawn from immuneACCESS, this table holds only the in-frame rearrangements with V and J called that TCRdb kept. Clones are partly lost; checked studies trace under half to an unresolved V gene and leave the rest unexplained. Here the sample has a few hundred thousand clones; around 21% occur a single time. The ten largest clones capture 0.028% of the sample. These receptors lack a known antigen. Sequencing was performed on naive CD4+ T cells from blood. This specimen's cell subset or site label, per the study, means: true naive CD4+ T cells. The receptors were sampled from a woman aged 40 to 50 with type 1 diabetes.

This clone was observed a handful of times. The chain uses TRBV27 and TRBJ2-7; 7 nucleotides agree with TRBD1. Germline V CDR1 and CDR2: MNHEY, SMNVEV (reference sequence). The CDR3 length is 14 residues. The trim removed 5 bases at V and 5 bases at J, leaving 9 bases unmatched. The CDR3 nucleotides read TGTGCCAGCAGTCGATACAGGGGTGTAGACGAGCAGTACTTC. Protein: CASSRYRGVDEQYF.

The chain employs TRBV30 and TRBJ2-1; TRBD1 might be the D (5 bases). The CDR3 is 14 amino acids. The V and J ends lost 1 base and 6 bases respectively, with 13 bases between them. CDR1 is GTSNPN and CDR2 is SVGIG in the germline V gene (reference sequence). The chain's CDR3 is CAWSEGAPLNEQFF. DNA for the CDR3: TGTGCCTGGAGTGAAGGGGCTCCTCTCAATGAGCAGTTCTTC. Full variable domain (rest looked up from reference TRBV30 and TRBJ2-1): SQTIHQWPATLVQPVGSPLSLECTVEGTSNPNLYWYRQAAGRGLQLLFYSVGIGQISSEVPQNLSASRPQDRQFILSSKKLLLSDSGFYLCAWSEGAPLNEQFFGPGTRLTVL.

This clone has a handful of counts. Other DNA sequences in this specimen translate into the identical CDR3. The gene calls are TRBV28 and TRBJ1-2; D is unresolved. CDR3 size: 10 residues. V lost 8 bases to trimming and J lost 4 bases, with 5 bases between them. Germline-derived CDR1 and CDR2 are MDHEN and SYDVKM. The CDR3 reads CASSSYGYTF. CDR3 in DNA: TGTGCCAGCTCCTCCTATGGCTACACCTTC.

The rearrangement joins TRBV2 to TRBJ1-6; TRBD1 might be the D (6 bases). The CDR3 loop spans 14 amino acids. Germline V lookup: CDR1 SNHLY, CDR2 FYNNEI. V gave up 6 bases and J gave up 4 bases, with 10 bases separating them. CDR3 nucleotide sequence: TGTGCCAGCAGAACGGACAGTTATAATTCACCCCTCCACTTT. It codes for CASRTDSYNSPLHF.

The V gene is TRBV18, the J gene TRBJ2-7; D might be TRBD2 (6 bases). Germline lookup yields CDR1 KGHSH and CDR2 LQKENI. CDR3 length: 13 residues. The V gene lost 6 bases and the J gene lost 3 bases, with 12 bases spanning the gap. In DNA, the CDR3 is TGTGCCAGCTCTCGCCGGGAGAGCTACGAGCAGTACTTC. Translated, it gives CASSRRESYEQYF.

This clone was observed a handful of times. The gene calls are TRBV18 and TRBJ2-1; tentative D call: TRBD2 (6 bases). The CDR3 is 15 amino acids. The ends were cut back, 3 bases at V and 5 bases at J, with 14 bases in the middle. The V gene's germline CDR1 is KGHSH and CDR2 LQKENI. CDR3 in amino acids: CASSPGGRLDNEQFF. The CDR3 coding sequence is TGTGCCAGCTCACCCGGGGGACGTCTTGACAATGAGCAGTTCTTC.

The CDR3 loop is CSVGQGEDQPQHF. CDR3 nucleotides: TGCAGCGTCGGACAGGGGGAGGATCAGCCCCAGCATTTT. This chain uses TRBV29-1 with TRBJ1-5; 10 nucleotides line up with TRBD1. The germline CDR1 and CDR2 sequences are SQVTM and ANQGSEA. The CDR3 has 13 amino acids. The V segment lost 6 bases and the J segment 5 bases; nucleotides outside the gene matches: 4.

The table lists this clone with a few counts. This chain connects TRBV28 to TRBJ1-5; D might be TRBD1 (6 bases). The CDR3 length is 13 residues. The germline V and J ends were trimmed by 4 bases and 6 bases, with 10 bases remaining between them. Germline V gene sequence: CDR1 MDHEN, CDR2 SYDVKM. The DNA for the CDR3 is TGTGCCAGCAGTTACAGGGTACGTCAGCCCCAGCATTTT. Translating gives CASSYRVRQPQHF.

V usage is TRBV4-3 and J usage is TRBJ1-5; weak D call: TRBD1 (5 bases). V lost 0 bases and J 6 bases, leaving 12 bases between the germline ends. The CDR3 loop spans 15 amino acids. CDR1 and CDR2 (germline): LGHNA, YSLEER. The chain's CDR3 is CASSQDLGERQPQHF. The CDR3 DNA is TGCGCCAGCAGCCAAGATCTAGGGGAACGTCAGCCCCAGCATTTT.

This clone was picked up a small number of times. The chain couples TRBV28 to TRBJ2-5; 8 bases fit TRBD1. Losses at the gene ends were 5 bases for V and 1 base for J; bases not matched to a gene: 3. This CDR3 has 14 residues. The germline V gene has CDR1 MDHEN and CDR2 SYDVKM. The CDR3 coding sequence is TGTGCCAGCAGTAGCGGACAGGGCCAAGAGACCCAGTACTTC. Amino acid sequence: CASSSGQGQETQYF.

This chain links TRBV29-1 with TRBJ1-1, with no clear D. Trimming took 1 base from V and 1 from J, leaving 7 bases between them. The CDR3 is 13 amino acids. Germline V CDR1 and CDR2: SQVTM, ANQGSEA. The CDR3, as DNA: TGCAGCGTTGAAGTCGGAGAGAACACTGAAGCTTTCTTT. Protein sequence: CSVEVGENTEAFF.

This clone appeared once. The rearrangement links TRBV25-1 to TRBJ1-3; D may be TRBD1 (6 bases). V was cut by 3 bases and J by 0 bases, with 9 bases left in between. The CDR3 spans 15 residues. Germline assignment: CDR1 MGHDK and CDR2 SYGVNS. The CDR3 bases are TGTGCCAGCAGTGACTTGACAGGCTCTGGAAACACCATATATTTT. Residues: CASSDLTGSGNTIYF. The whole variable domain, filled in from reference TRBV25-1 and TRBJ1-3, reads EADIYQTPRYLVIGTGKKITLECSQTMGHDKMYWYQQDPGMELHLIHYSYGVNSTEKGDLSSESTVSRIRTEHFPLTLESARPSHTSQYLCASSDLTGSGNTIYFGEGSWLTVV.

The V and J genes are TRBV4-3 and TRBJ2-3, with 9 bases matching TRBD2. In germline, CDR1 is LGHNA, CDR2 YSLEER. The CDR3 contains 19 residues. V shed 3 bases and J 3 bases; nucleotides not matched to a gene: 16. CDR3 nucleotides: TGCGCCAGCAGCCAGGACAAGGGACTAGCACCCTTTGGAACAGATACGCAGTATTTT. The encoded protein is CASSQDKGLAPFGTDTQYF.

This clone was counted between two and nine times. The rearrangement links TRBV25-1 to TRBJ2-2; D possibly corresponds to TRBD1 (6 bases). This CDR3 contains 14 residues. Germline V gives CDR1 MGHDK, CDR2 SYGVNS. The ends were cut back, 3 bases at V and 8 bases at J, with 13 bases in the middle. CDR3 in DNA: TGTGCCAGCAGTGACTTCACAGGGTGGGGGGAGCTGTTTTTT. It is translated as CASSDFTGWGELFF.

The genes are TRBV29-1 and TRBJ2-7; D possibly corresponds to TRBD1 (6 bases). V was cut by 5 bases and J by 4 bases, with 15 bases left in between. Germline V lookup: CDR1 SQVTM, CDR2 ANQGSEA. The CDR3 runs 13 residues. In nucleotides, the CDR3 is TGCAGCGTTTGCCGGGACAACGGATACGAGCAGTACTTC. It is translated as CSVCRDNGYEQYF.

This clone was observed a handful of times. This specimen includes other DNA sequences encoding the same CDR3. CDR3 sequence (DNA): TGTGCCAGCTCACCGGACAGCCAAGAGACCCAGTACTTC. This encodes CASSPDSQETQYF. This chain uses TRBV18 with TRBJ2-5; maybe TRBD1 (6 bases). CDR3 length: 13 amino acids. V was shortened by 3 bases and J by 1 base, with 6 bases between the two germline ends. Germline V gene data show CDR1 as KGHSH and CDR2 as LQKENI. Complete variable domain (other parts from reference TRBV18 and TRBJ2-5): NAGVMQNPRHLVRRRGQEARLRCSPMKGHSHVYWYRQLPEEGLKFMVYLQKENIIDESGMPKERFSAEFPKEGPSILRIQQVVRGDSAAYFCASSPDSQETQYFGPGTRLLVL.

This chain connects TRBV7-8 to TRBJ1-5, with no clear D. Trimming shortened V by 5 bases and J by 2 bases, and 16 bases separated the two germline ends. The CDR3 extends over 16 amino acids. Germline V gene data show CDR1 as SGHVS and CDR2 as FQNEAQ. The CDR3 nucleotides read TGTGCCAGCAGCCTTGGGGAGGGTCAAGGCAATCAGCCCCAGCATTTT. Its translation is CASSLGEGQGNQPQHF.

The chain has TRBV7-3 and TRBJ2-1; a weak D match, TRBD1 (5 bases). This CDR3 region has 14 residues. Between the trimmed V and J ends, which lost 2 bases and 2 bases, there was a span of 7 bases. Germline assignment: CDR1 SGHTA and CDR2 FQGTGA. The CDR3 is CASSLPGTYNEQFF. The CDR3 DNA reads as TGTGCCAGCAGCTTACCAGGGACCTACAATGAGCAGTTCTTC.

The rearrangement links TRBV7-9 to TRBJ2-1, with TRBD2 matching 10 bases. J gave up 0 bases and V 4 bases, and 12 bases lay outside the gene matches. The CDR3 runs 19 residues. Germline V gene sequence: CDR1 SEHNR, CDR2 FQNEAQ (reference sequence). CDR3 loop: CASSSVGTSAISSYNEQFF. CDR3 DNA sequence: TGTGCCAGCAGCTCCGTGGGGACTAGCGCCATTTCCTCCTACAATGAGCAGTTCTTC.

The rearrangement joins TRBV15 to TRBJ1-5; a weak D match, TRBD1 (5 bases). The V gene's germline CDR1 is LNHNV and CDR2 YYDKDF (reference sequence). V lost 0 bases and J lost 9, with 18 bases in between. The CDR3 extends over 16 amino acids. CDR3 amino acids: CATSRDLTGADGPQHF. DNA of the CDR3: TGTGCCACCAGCAGAGATCTTACAGGTGCCGATGGGCCCCAGCATTTT. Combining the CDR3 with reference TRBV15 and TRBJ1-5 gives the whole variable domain DAMVIQNPRYQVTQFGKPVTLSCSQTLNHNVMYWYQQKSSQAPKLLFHYYDKDFNNEADTPDNFQSRRPNTSFCFLDIRSPGLGDTAMYLCATSRDLTGADGPQHFGDGTRLSIL.

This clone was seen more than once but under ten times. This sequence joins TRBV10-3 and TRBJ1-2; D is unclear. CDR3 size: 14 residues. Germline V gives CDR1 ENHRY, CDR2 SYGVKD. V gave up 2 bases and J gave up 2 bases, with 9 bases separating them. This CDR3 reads CAISEPDTNYGYTF. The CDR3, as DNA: TGTGCCATCAGTGAGCCCGACACAAACTATGGCTACACCTTC.

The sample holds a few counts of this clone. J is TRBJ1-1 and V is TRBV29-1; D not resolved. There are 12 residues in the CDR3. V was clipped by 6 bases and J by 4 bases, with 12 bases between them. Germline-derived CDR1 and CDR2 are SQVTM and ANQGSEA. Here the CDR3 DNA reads TGCAGCGTCTCTTCGGGGAGCACTGAAGCTTTCTTT. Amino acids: CSVSSGSTEAFF.

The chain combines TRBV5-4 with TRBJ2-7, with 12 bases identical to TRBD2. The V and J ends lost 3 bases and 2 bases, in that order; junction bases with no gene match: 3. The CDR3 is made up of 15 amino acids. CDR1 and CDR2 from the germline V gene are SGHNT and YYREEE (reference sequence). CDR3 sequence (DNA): TGTGCCAGCAGCTACCGGACTAGCGGGACCTACGAGCAGTACTTC. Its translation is CASSYRTSGTYEQYF.

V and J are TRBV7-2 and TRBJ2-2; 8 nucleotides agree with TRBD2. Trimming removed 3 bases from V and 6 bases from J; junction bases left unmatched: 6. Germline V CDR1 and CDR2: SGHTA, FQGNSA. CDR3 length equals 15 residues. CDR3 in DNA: TGTGCCAGCAGCTTGAAGACTAGCGCGGCCGGGGAGCTGTTTTTT. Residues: CASSLKTSAAGELFF. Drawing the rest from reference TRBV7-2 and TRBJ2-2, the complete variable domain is GAGVSQSPSNKVTEKGKDVELRCDPISGHTALYWYRQSLGQGLEFLIYFQGNSAPDKSGLPSDRFSAERTGGSVSTLTIQRTQQEDSAVYLCASSLKTSAAGELFFGEGSRLTVL.

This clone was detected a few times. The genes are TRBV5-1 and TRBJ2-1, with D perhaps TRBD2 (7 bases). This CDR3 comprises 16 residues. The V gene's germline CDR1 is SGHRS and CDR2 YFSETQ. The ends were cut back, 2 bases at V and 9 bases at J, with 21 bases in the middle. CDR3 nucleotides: TGCGCCAGCAGCTTAGCTCCCGCGGGGGCCAGTGGTGAGCAGTTCTTC. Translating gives CASSLAPAGASGEQFF. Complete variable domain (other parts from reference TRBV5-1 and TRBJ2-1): KAGVTQTPRYLIKTRGQQVTLSCSPISGHRSVSWYQQTPGQGLQFLFEYFSETQRNKGNFPGRFSGRQFSNSRSEMNVSTLELGDSALYLCASSLAPAGASGEQFFGPGTRLTVL.

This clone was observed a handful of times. CDR3: CASSPPPVGSSGYTF. The DNA for the CDR3 is TGTGCCAGCTCACCACCACCGGTCGGCTCTAGCGGCTACACCTTC. This rearrangement joins TRBV18 to TRBJ1-2; D unclear. The germline gives CDR1 KGHSH, CDR2 LQKENI. This CDR3 has 15 amino acids. Trimming shortened V by 0 bases and J by 8 bases, and 16 bases separated the two germline ends.